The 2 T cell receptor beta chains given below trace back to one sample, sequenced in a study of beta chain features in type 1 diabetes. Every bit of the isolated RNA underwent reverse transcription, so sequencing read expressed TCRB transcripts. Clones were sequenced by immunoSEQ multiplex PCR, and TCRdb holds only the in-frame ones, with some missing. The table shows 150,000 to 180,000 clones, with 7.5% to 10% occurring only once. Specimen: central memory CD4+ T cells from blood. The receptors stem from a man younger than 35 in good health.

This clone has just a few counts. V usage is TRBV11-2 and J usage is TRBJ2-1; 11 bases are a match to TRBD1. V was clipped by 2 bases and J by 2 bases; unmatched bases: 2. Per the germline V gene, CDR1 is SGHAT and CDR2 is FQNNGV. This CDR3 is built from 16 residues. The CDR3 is CASSLPGQGAYNEQFF. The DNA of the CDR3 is TGTGCCAGCAGCTTACCGGGACAGGGGGCCTACAATGAGCAGTTCTTC.

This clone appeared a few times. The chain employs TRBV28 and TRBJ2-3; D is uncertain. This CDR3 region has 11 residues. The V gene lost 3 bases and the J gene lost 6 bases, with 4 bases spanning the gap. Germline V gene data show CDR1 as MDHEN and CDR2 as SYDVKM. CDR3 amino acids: CASSFHDTQYF. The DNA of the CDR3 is TGTGCCAGCAGTTTCCATGATACGCAGTATTTT.